The rows below give T cell receptor beta chains drawn from one sample of a study of blood T cell repertoires in COVID-19. Sequencing used immunoSEQ multiplex PCR; TCRdb keeps in-frame clones, though not all of them. The sample records nearly 35,000 clones, 70% to 90% being singletons. What was sequenced was peripheral blood. The receptors were gathered from a human donor in a cohort sampled during active COVID-19. CDR3s include the opening cysteine and the closing phenylalanine or tryptophan. D genes are given only for firm matches. Clone size is given for some rows only: seen once, a few or many times, or a class if the clone is expanded.

J: TRBJ1-1; D: TRBD1; size: few; V: TRBV14; length: 15; CDR3: CASSPPGTVNTEAFF; DNA: TGTGCCAGCAGCCCGCCTGGGACAGTGAACACTGAAGCTTTCTTT
J: TRBJ1-5; D: TRBD1; size: NA; V: TRBV7-2; length: 15; CDR3: CASSLRQGADQPQHF; DNA: TGTGCCAGCAGCCTAAGACAGGGGGCTGATCAGCCCCAGCATTTT
J: TRBJ1-5; D: TRBD1; size: NA; V: TRBV5-1; length: 14; CDR3: CASSSGGLNQPQHF; DNA: TGCGCCAGCAGCTCAGGGGGCCTAAATCAGCCCCAGCATTTT
J: TRBJ2-5; D: NA; size: NA; V: TRBV7-2; length: 13; CDR3: CASSFQGQETQYF; DNA: TGTGCCAGCAGCTTTCAGGGGCAGGAGACCCAGTACTTC
J: TRBJ2-2; D: TRBD1; size: NA; V: TRBV29-1; length: 14; CDR3: CSGGTGGVTGELFF; DNA: TGCAGCGGGGGGACAGGGGGCGTCACCGGGGAGCTGTTTTTT
J: TRBJ1-1; D: TRBD1; size: NA; V: TRBV10-3; length: 14; CDR3: CAISQGDGGTEAFF; DNA: TGTGCCATCAGCCAGGGGGACGGGGGCACTGAAGCTTTCTTT
J: TRBJ1-1; D: NA; size: NA; V: TRBV4-3; length: 15; CDR3: CASSQAYGSNTEAFF; DNA: TGCGCCAGCAGCCAAGCTTACGGGTCGAACACTGAAGCTTTCTTT
J: TRBJ2-7; D: TRBD1; size: NA; V: TRBV19; length: 15; CDR3: CASSIPGQGAYEQYF; DNA: TGTGCCAGTAGTATACCGGGACAGGGGGCCTACGAGCAGTACTTC
J: TRBJ2-2; D: TRBD1; size: NA; V: TRBV7-6; length: 15; CDR3: CASSLTGVITGELFF; DNA: TGTGCCAGCAGCTTGACAGGGGTAATCACCGGGGAGCTGTTTTTT
J: TRBJ2-7; D: TRBD1; size: once; V: TRBV7-9; length: 15; CDR3: CASSPRDREYYEQYF; DNA: TGTGCCAGCAGCCCTCGGGACAGGGAATACTACGAGCAGTACTTC
J: TRBJ2-1; D: NA; size: NA; V: TRBV5-4; length: 17; CDR3: CASSFSFGRQGGNEQFF; DNA: TGTGCCAGCAGCTTTTCATTTGGTCGCCAAGGCGGCAATGAGCAGTTCTTC
J: TRBJ1-1; D: NA; size: NA; V: TRBV27; length: 15; CDR3: CASSQTGLMNTEAFF; DNA: TGTGCCAGCAGTCAAACAGGGTTGATGAACACTGAAGCTTTCTTT
J: TRBJ1-1; D: TRBD1; size: NA; V: TRBV19; length: 11; CDR3: CATATGIKAFF; DNA: TGTGCCACCGCGACAGGGATCAAAGCTTTCTTT
J: TRBJ1-2; D: NA; size: NA; V: TRBV5-6; length: 12; CDR3: CASSLWENGYTF; DNA: TGTGCCAGCAGCTTGTGGGAGAATGGCTACACCTTC
J: TRBJ2-2; D: NA; size: NA; V: TRBV11-3; length: 14; CDR3: CASSFETYTGELFF; DNA: TGTGCCAGCAGCTTTGAGACTTATACCGGGGAGCTGTTTTTT
J: TRBJ2-1; D: TRBD2; size: NA; V: TRBV5-6; length: 17; CDR3: CASSSRLGAGGYNEQFF; DNA: TGTGCCAGCAGCTCCCGTTTGGGGGCGGGGGGATACAATGAGCAGTTCTTC
J: TRBJ2-3; D: TRBD2; size: NA; V: TRBV19; length: 15; CDR3: CASSILGGGADTQYF; DNA: TGTGCCAGTAGTATACTAGGCGGGGGGGCAGATACGCAGTATTTT
J: TRBJ1-3; D: NA; size: NA; V: TRBV6-5; length: 14; CDR3: CASREGSSGNTIYF; DNA: TGTGCCAGCAGGGAGGGGAGCTCTGGAAACACCATATATTTT
J: TRBJ2-1; D: TRBD2; size: NA; V: TRBV28; length: 16; CDR3: CASSTPGRGGRNEQFF; DNA: TGTGCCAGCAGTACCCCGGGACGGGGGGGCCGAAATGAGCAGTTCTTC
J: TRBJ2-3; D: NA; size: NA; V: TRBV7-7; length: 14; CDR3: CASSLAQGSDTQYF; DNA: TGTGCCAGCAGCTTAGCGCAGGGGTCAGATACGCAGTATTTT
J: TRBJ2-5; D: TRBD2; size: NA; V: TRBV7-8; length: 16; CDR3: CASSLASGGPEETQYF; DNA: TGTGCCAGCAGCTTAGCTAGCGGGGGACCAGAAGAGACCCAGTACTTC
J: TRBJ2-1; D: TRBD1; size: NA; V: TRBV5-1; length: 15; CDR3: CASSAGTGGLDEQFF; DNA: TGCGCCAGCAGCGCCGGGACAGGGGGCTTGGATGAGCAGTTCTTC
J: TRBJ2-3; D: TRBD2; size: NA; V: TRBV29-1; length: 14; CDR3: CSVLAGDRPDTQYF; DNA: TGCAGCGTTCTAGCGGGGGATCGGCCAGATACGCAGTATTTT
J: TRBJ2-2; D: TRBD1; size: NA; V: TRBV6-2/TRBV6-3; length: 16; CDR3: CASSYSGTGRTGELFF; DNA: TGTGCCAGCAGTTACTCCGGGACAGGAAGGACCGGGGAGCTGTTTTTT
J: TRBJ1-5; D: NA; size: NA; V: TRBV6-2/TRBV6-3; length: 16; CDR3: CASSPRRTVSNQPQHF; DNA: TGTGCCAGCAGCCCCCGGAGGACAGTTAGCAATCAGCCCCAGCATTTT
J: TRBJ2-3; D: NA; size: once; V: TRBV5-6; length: 15; CDR3: CASSARWVSTDTQYF; DNA: TGTGCCAGCAGCGCTAGGTGGGTTAGCACAGATACGCAGTATTTT
J: TRBJ2-7; D: TRBD1; size: NA; V: TRBV2; length: 15; CDR3: CASSYWRDRGNEQYF; DNA: TGTGCCAGCAGTTATTGGCGGGACAGGGGCAACGAGCAGTACTTC
J: TRBJ1-3; D: TRBD1; size: NA; V: TRBV3-1/TRBV3-2; length: 17; CDR3: CASSRTGGSISGNTIYF; DNA: TGTGCCAGCAGCCGGACAGGCGGCAGTATCTCTGGAAACACCATATATTTT
J: TRBJ1-1; D: NA; size: NA; V: TRBV7-2; length: 12; CDR3: CASSPRWEGAFF; DNA: TGTGCCAGCAGCCCCAGGTGGGAGGGAGCTTTCTTT
J: TRBJ2-7; D: NA; size: NA; V: TRBV7-8; length: 13; CDR3: CASSLTRQTEQYF; DNA: TGTGCCAGCAGCTTAACCAGACAGACCGAGCAGTACTTC
J: TRBJ1-5; D: NA; size: NA; V: TRBV28; length: 17; CDR3: CASTPGAGATENQPQHF; DNA: TGTGCCAGCACCCCCGGAGCAGGGGCGACTGAAAATCAGCCCCAGCATTTT
J: TRBJ2-2; D: NA; size: few; V: TRBV5-1; length: 16; CDR3: CASSSGTQGGSGELFF; DNA: TGCGCCAGCAGCTCTGGTACGCAGGGAGGCTCCGGGGAGCTGTTTTTT
J: TRBJ2-7; D: TRBD1; size: NA; V: TRBV2; length: 16; CDR3: CASSEAPGQGDYEQYF; DNA: TGTGCCAGCAGTGAAGCGCCGGGACAGGGTGACTACGAGCAGTACTTC
J: TRBJ1-1; D: NA; size: NA; V: TRBV6-5; length: 12; CDR3: CASSYRGAEAFF; DNA: TGTGCCAGCAGTTATCGGGGAGCTGAAGCTTTCTTT
J: TRBJ1-6; D: TRBD1; size: NA; V: TRBV10-3; length: 12; CDR3: CAIGQGGSPLHF; DNA: TGTGCCATCGGACAGGGCGGGTCACCCCTCCACTTT
J: TRBJ1-6; D: TRBD1; size: once; V: TRBV19; length: 16; CDR3: CASSIGIGTGDSPLHF; DNA: TGTGCCAGTAGTATCGGAATCGGGACAGGGGATTCACCCCTCCACTTT
J: TRBJ2-2; D: TRBD1; size: few; V: TRBV6-2/TRBV6-3; length: 17; CDR3: CASSYTSRGQGTGELFF; DNA: TGTGCCAGCAGTTACACGAGCAGGGGGCAAGGCACCGGGGAGCTGTTTTTT
J: TRBJ2-2; D: TRBD2; size: NA; V: TRBV7-8; length: 17; CDR3: CASSLAVGGGGHGELFF; DNA: TGTGCCAGCAGCTTAGCGGTTGGCGGGGGGGGCCACGGGGAGCTGTTTTTT
J: TRBJ1-6; D: NA; size: NA; V: TRBV27; length: 15; CDR3: CASSLNGQENSPLHF; DNA: TGTGCCAGCAGTTTAAACGGACAAGAAAATTCACCCCTCCACTTT
J: TRBJ2-1; D: NA; size: NA; V: TRBV23-1; length: 16; CDR3: CASSHLRGSSYNEQFF; DNA: TGCGCCAGCAGTCACCTTAGGGGTAGCTCCTACAATGAGCAGTTCTTC
J: TRBJ2-3; D: TRBD1; size: NA; V: TRBV29-1; length: 14; CDR3: CSGGWGTVTDTQYF; DNA: TGCAGCGGTGGGTGGGGGACAGTCACAGATACGCAGTATTTT
J: TRBJ2-1; D: TRBD2; size: NA; V: TRBV9; length: 15; CDR3: CASSALAGVYNEQFF; DNA: TGTGCCAGCAGCGCGTTAGCGGGGGTATACAATGAGCAGTTCTTC
J: TRBJ2-1; D: TRBD1; size: NA; V: TRBV24-1; length: 15; CDR3: CATSDPPGQGFEQFF; DNA: TGTGCCACCAGTGATCCCCCGGGACAGGGATTTGAGCAGTTCTTC
J: TRBJ1-5; D: NA; size: NA; V: TRBV7-2; length: 17; CDR3: CASSPGGGLYSNQPQHF; DNA: TGTGCCAGCAGCCCGGGGGGCGGCCTCTATAGCAATCAGCCCCAGCATTTT
J: TRBJ2-2; D: TRBD1; size: NA; V: TRBV7-9; length: 12; CDR3: CATDRGSGELFF; DNA: TGTGCGACGGACAGGGGATCCGGGGAGCTGTTTTTT